Shown below are 25 T cell receptor beta chains from a single sample sequenced in a study of OX40 agonist ivuxolimab in advanced cancers. The protocol used for the library was the immunoSEQ multiplex PCR assay. Here the immuneACCESS table is served through TCRdb, limited to in-frame sequences with V and J called. Missing clones are a known gap in these copies; in checked studies unresolved V genes cover under half, and the rest lacks a known reason. This sample gives about 150,000 clones in total; over 75% of them show up just once. 0.9% to 1.2% of the sample belongs to the ten largest clones. Sequenced here: CD4+ or CD8+ T cells sorted from blood, sampled in a trial of the OX40 agonist ivuxolimab. Source of these receptors: an adult with an advanced solid tumor such as melanoma, head and neck, liver or kidney cancer.

The chain links TRBV30 to TRBJ1-5; D is uncertain. This CDR3 is built from 15 residues. Germline CDR1 reads GTSNPN; CDR2 reads SVGIG (reference sequence). V was clipped by 2 bases and J by 2 bases, with 13 bases between them. CDR3 in DNA: TGTGCCTGGAGTTCCCCCGGTCCGGGCAATCAGCCCCAGCATTTT. It translates to CAWSSPGPGNQPQHF.

V usage is TRBV6-6 and J usage is TRBJ2-7; D may be TRBD1 or TRBD2 (5 bases each). Germline CDR1 MNHNY, CDR2 SVGAGI (reference sequence). V gave up 0 bases and J gave up 7 bases, with 16 bases separating them. CDR3 size: 15 residues. The CDR3 nucleotides are TGTGCCAGCAGTTACTCAGCACTAGGGGCGGGTGAGCAGTACTTC. Residues: CASSYSALGAGEQYF.

The V call is TRBV30, the J call TRBJ1-5; D may be TRBD1 (5 bases). With 0 bases removed from V and 4 bases from J, the gap between germline ends came to 13 bases. The CDR3 sequence is 15 residues long. Germline assignment: CDR1 GTSNPN and CDR2 SVGIG (reference sequence). The chain's CDR3 is CAWSVGGTANQPQHF. CDR3 DNA: TGTGCCTGGAGTGTTGGAGGGACGGCTAATCAGCCCCAGCATTTT. Drawing the rest from reference TRBV30 and TRBJ1-5, the complete variable domain is SQTIHQWPATLVQPVGSPLSLECTVEGTSNPNLYWYRQAAGRGLQLLFYSVGIGQISSEVPQNLSASRPQDRQFILSSKKLLLSDSGFYLCAWSVGGTANQPQHFGDGTRLSIL.

The V and J genes are TRBV28 and TRBJ1-5, with 9 bases lining up with TRBD1. With V trimmed by 10 bases and J by 5 bases, 3 bases remained unmatched. The CDR3 covers 12 residues. Germline values: CDR1 MDHEN, CDR2 SYDVKM. The CDR3 region has the DNA TGTGCCACACGGACAGGGGATCAGCCCCAGCATTTT. Translation gives CATRTGDQPQHF.

The gene calls are TRBV7-3 and TRBJ2-3; 8 bases map to TRBD1. The CDR3 runs 13 residues. Germline assignment: CDR1 SGHTA and CDR2 FQGTGA. The ends lost 9 bases at V and 0 bases at J; junction bases unmatched: 2. CDR3 DNA: TGTGCCAGTACAGGGGGTAGCACAGATACGCAGTATTTT. Amino acids: CASTGGSTDTQYF.

This chain connects TRBV28 to TRBJ2-1; D ambiguous. The CDR3 extends over 16 amino acids. CDR1 is MDHEN, CDR2 SYDVKM, per germline. The V and J ends lost 4 bases and 3 bases respectively, with 16 bases between them. DNA of the CDR3: TGTGCCAGCAGTTCGGTTGGTTTGCGGCACTACAATGAGCAGTTCTTC. It encodes CASSSVGLRHYNEQFF. Drawing the rest from reference TRBV28 and TRBJ2-1, the complete variable domain is DVKVTQSSRYLVKRTGEKVFLECVQDMDHENMFWYRQDPGLGLRLIYFSYDVKMKEKGDIPEGYSVSREKKERFSLILESASTNQTSMYLCASSSVGLRHYNEQFFGPGTRLTVL.

The J gene is TRBJ2-7, the V gene TRBV2; 7 positions agree with TRBD1. Germline values: CDR1 SNHLY, CDR2 FYNNEI. V was clipped by 4 bases and J by 5 bases; unmatched bases: 8. CDR3 length: 14 amino acids. CDR3 sequence: CASSVDRDPNEQYF. For the CDR3, the DNA is TGTGCCAGCAGTGTAGACAGGGATCCCAACGAGCAGTACTTC.

The chain employs TRBV29-1 and TRBJ2-2, with D uncertain. V was cut by 0 bases and J by 4 bases, with 12 bases left in between. CDR1 SQVTM and CDR2 ANQGSEA come from the germline V gene. The CDR3 loop spans 15 amino acids. Written as DNA, the CDR3 is TGCAGCGTTGAAGACCTCGGCAGGTCCACCGGGGAGCTGTTTTTT. This sequence encodes CSVEDLGRSTGELFF.

The chain employs TRBV19 and TRBJ1-1, with 9 bases matching TRBD1. J was trimmed by 3 bases and V by 6 bases; bases with no gene match: 8. The CDR3 runs 15 residues. The germline CDR1 and CDR2 sequences are LNHDA and SQIVND (reference sequence). As DNA, the CDR3 is TGTGCCAGTAGGGAAAGGACAGGGGTCGACACTGAAGCTTTCTTT. Translation: CASRERTGVDTEAFF.

V usage is TRBV14 and J usage is TRBJ2-7; D remains unclear. Between the trimmed V and J ends, which lost 1 base and 3 bases, there was a span of 13 bases. Germline values: CDR1 SGHDN, CDR2 FVKESK. This CDR3 contains 15 residues. The CDR3 DNA sequence: TGTGCCAGCAGCCAAGGGTGGGGTCACTACTACGAGCAGTACTTC. Protein sequence: CASSQGWGHYYEQYF.

J is TRBJ2-3 and V is TRBV27; 9 bases line up with TRBD2. Germline CDR1 MNHEY, CDR2 SMNVEV (reference sequence). The length of the CDR3 is 15 residues. J was trimmed by 6 bases and V by 2 bases; bases with no gene match: 6. The CDR3 loop is CASSLESSGIDTQYF. The CDR3 nucleotides are TGTGCCAGCAGTTTAGAATCTAGCGGGATCGATACGCAGTATTTT.

The rearrangement joins TRBV6-6 to TRBJ1-4; TRBD1 matches 9 bases. The germline gives CDR1 MNHNY, CDR2 SVGAGI (reference sequence). The V segment lost 0 bases and the J segment 5 bases; nucleotides outside the gene matches: 1. The CDR3 consists of 15 residues. DNA of the CDR3: TGTGCCAGCAGTTACTCCGGGACAGGGAATGAAAAACTGTTTTTT. Its protein product is CASSYSGTGNEKLFF.

The chain is built from TRBV15 and TRBJ1-2; no reliable D call. Germline V gene lookup returns CDR1 LNHNV and CDR2 YYDKDF (reference sequence). The CDR3 has 14 residues. V lost 3 bases to trimming and J lost 4 bases, with 12 bases between them. The CDR3 sequence is CATSRAQDLYGYTF. CDR3 bases: TGTGCCACCAGCAGGGCTCAGGACCTCTATGGCTACACCTTC.

The V and J genes are TRBV28 and TRBJ1-2; possibly TRBD1 for D (5 bases). The CDR3 runs to 14 residues. The germline gives CDR1 MDHEN, CDR2 SYDVKM. V lost 3 bases to trimming and J lost 4 bases, with 12 bases between them. CDR3 sequence (DNA): TGTGCCAGCAGTTTGGGACTTATCAGCTATGGCTACACCTTC. This encodes CASSLGLISYGYTF.

J is TRBJ1-2 and V is TRBV29-1; TRBD1 aligns across 9 bases. The CDR3 contains 12 residues. In germline, CDR1 is SQVTM, CDR2 ANQGSEA. Losses at the gene ends were 7 bases for V and 7 bases for J; bases not matched to a gene: 7. The CDR3: CSGGEQGAGYTF. The CDR3 bases are TGCAGCGGCGGGGAACAGGGGGCTGGCTACACCTTC. Variable domain in full (rest from reference TRBV29-1 and TRBJ1-2): SAVISQKPSRDICQRGTSLTIQCQVDSQVTMMFWYRQQPGQSLTLIATANQGSEATYESGFVIDKFPISRPNLTFSTLTVSNMSPEDSSIYLCSGGEQGAGYTFGSGTRLTVV.

The J gene is TRBJ2-3, the V gene TRBV29-1; D might be TRBD2 (6 bases). The CDR3 is made up of 15 amino acids. Trimming removed 5 bases at V and 4 bases at J, with 19 bases between. CDR1 and CDR2 from the germline V gene are SQVTM and ANQGSEA. Here the CDR3 reads CSVSRASVPPDTQYF. CDR3 in DNA: TGCAGCGTTTCTAGAGCTAGCGTCCCTCCAGATACGCAGTATTTT.

The chain is built from TRBV7-8 and TRBJ1-2; D is ambiguous. Germline V lookup: CDR1 SGHVS, CDR2 FQNEAQ. There are 16 residues in the CDR3. The V end lost 2 bases, the J end lost 4 bases, and 17 bases lay between the germline ends. The CDR3 region is CASSLLSAGVSYGYTF. The CDR3 bases are TGTGCCAGCAGCTTATTGTCGGCGGGCGTGAGCTATGGCTACACCTTC.

The chain recombines TRBV5-8 with TRBJ1-2; TRBD1 might be the D (6 bases). Germline V lookup: CDR1 SGHTS, CDR2 YDEGEE. Between the trimmed V and J ends, which lost 1 base and 2 bases, there was a span of 9 bases. The CDR3 consists of 14 residues. The CDR3 bases are TGTGCCAGCAGCTTGAACAGGGCCAACTATGGCTACACCTTC. The encoded protein is CASSLNRANYGYTF.

The chain has TRBV6-1 and TRBJ2-7; D is perhaps TRBD1 (6 bases). This CDR3 has 12 amino acids. Germline CDR1 and CDR2: MNHNS and SASEGT. V lost 7 bases to trimming and J lost 3 bases, with 10 bases between them. The CDR3 DNA is TGTGCCAGCACGGGACAATACTACGAGCAGTACTTC. Residues: CASTGQYYEQYF.

The chain joins TRBV28 to TRBJ2-1; 7 nucleotides align to TRBD1. V trimming: 8 bases; J trimming: 3 bases; junction bases outside the gene matches: 13. Germline V CDR1 and CDR2: MDHEN, SYDVKM. The CDR3 consists of 16 residues. CDR3 in amino acids: CASGKTQGNRYNEQFF. CDR3 nucleotides: TGTGCCAGCGGAAAAACACAGGGGAATCGCTACAATGAGCAGTTCTTC. Drawing the rest from reference TRBV28 and TRBJ2-1, the complete variable domain is DVKVTQSSRYLVKRTGEKVFLECVQDMDHENMFWYRQDPGLGLRLIYFSYDVKMKEKGDIPEGYSVSREKKERFSLILESASTNQTSMYLCASGKTQGNRYNEQFFGPGTRLTVL.

This clone was recorded once. The CDR3 is CASSYRGRNGYTF. The CDR3 DNA reads as TGTGCCAGCAGTTACCGGGGTCGAAATGGCTACACCTTC. This chain connects TRBV6-5 to TRBJ1-2; no clear D gene. Trimming took off 2 bases at V and 6 bases at J, with 10 bases between the two ends. The germline V gene encodes CDR1 MNHEY and CDR2 SVGAGI. The CDR3 has 13 residues.

This sequence joins TRBV7-3 and TRBJ2-1; TRBD2 agrees at 11 bases. CDR3 length: 16 amino acids. The trim removed 6 bases at V and 6 bases at J, leaving 10 bases unmatched. Germline V gene lookup returns CDR1 SGHTA and CDR2 FQGTGA. CDR3 bases: TGTGCCAGCAGTTCCCGAGGGACTAGCGGAATCAATGAGCAGTTCTTC. It yields the protein CASSSRGTSGINEQFF.

The V call is TRBV11-3, the J call TRBJ1-3; D remains unclear. Germline V gene data show CDR1 as SGHNT and CDR2 as YENEEA. The CDR3 has 14 residues. V was pared by 4 bases and J by 1 base, with 8 bases between. CDR3 sequence reads: CASSSSHSGNTIYF. CDR3 DNA sequence: TGTGCCAGCAGCTCGTCGCATTCTGGAAACACCATATATTTT.

Here the CDR3 DNA reads TGTGCCAGCAGCTCCTCCGGGACAGGGACCGAGCAGTACTTC. Its protein product is CASSSSGTGTEQYF. The chain has TRBV7-2 and TRBJ2-7; 9 nucleotides agree with TRBD1. The CDR3 runs to 14 residues. The germline gives CDR1 SGHTA, CDR2 FQGNSA. Trimming took 4 bases from V and 6 from J; bases not matched to a gene: 7.

This sequence joins TRBV19 and TRBJ2-1; a possible D gene is TRBD2 (5 bases). Germline CDR1 reads LNHDA; CDR2 reads SQIVND (reference sequence). The CDR3 loop spans 13 amino acids. V lost 4 bases, J lost 5 bases, and 9 bases lay in between. The CDR3 DNA reads TGTGCCAGTAGTAAAGCGGTCAACAATGAGCAGTTCTTC. This codes for CASSKAVNNEQFF.